One and the same sample provided the 10 T cell receptor beta chains below, sequenced in a study of cytomegalovirus exposure and HLA in healthy donors. Sequencing used immunoSEQ multiplex PCR; TCRdb keeps in-frame clones, though not all of them. Of roughly 120,000 clones in the sample, approximately 85% were seen once. Sequenced sample: PBMCs. The receptors stem from a man aged 18 to 30 in good health and CMV-seronegative.

V gene TRBV7-2 combines with J gene TRBJ2-2, with a tentative D call TRBD2 (6 bases). This CDR3 is built from 14 residues. Per the germline V gene, CDR1 is SGHTA and CDR2 is FQGNSA. The V and J ends lost 6 bases and 6 bases respectively, with 14 bases between them. The CDR3 DNA reads as TGTGCCAGCAGGCTGGGTCGGGGGTCCGGGGAGCTGTTTTTT. It is translated as CASRLGRGSGELFF.

Here the CDR3 reads CAWTPTGAAHYGYTF. In DNA, the CDR3 is TGTGCCTGGACCCCGACAGGGGCCGCGCACTATGGCTACACCTTC. The chain is built from TRBV30 and TRBJ1-2; 8 positions match TRBD1. The length of the CDR3 is 15 residues. After removal of 4 bases from V and 3 bases from J, the junction contained 10 bases not matched to a gene. Germline V gives CDR1 GTSNPN, CDR2 SVGIG (reference sequence).

V and J are TRBV4-1 and TRBJ2-2, with 11 bases matching TRBD2. The germline V gene encodes CDR1 MGHRA and CDR2 YSYEKL. CDR3 size: 18 residues. With 1 base clipped from V and 7 bases from J, the junction kept 11 bases outside the gene matches. CDR3 DNA sequence: TGCGCCAGCAGCCAAGTAGGGGTAGCGGGGGGGCCCGGCGGGGAGCTGTTTTTT. It is translated as CASSQVGVAGGPGGELFF.

The gene calls are TRBV5-1 and TRBJ2-7; weak D call: TRBD1 (5 bases). V lost 0 bases and J lost 6, with 7 bases in between. Looked up from germline, CDR1 is SGHRS and CDR2 is YFSETQ. The CDR3 is made up of 12 amino acids. CDR3 in amino acids: CASSLADSEQYF. The CDR3 nucleotides are TGCGCCAGCAGCTTGGCCGACAGCGAGCAGTACTTC.

This rearrangement joins TRBV27 to TRBJ2-3; 11 positions match TRBD2. The CDR3 consists of 14 residues. Germline-derived CDR1 and CDR2 are MNHEY and SMNVEV (reference sequence). V gave up 6 bases and J gave up 5 bases; unmatched junction bases: 4. The CDR3 region has the DNA TGTGCCAGCAGATTAGCGGGGGGGGGAGATACGCAGTATTTT. It is translated as CASRLAGGGDTQYF.

This clone was found once. The chain has TRBV6-5 and TRBJ1-3; TRBD1 matches 8 bases. The V gene end was trimmed by 2 bases and the J gene end by 5 bases; junction bases not matched to a gene: 8. The CDR3 has 16 residues. Per the germline V gene, CDR1 is MNHEY and CDR2 is SVGAGI. The CDR3 is CASSYGTGGDRNTIYF. In DNA, the CDR3 is TGTGCCAGCAGTTACGGTACAGGGGGTGACAGAAACACCATATATTTT.

CDR3 loop: CASSGQGTSDSYEQYF. In DNA form, the CDR3 reads TGTGCCAGCAGCGGGCAAGGGACTAGCGACTCCTACGAGCAGTACTTC. The chain couples TRBV7-8 to TRBJ2-7; 10 nucleotides agree with TRBD2. Germline V gene lookup returns CDR1 SGHVS and CDR2 FQNEAQ. With V trimmed by 5 bases and J by 0 bases, 7 bases remained unmatched. There are 16 residues in the CDR3.

The chain combines TRBV7-6 with TRBJ1-1; the D gene is possibly TRBD1 (5 bases). Trimming removed 5 bases at V and 5 bases at J, with 15 bases between. The CDR3 has 14 residues. Per the germline V gene, CDR1 is SGHVS and CDR2 is FNYEAQ. The CDR3 loop is CASSPLAGVTEAFF. The CDR3, as DNA: TGTGCCAGCAGCCCTTTGGCGGGGGTTACTGAAGCTTTCTTT. Based on the CDR3 plus reference TRBV7-6 and TRBJ1-1, the full variable domain is GAGVSQSPRYKVTKRGQDVALRCDPISGHVSLYWYRQALGQGPEFLTYFNYEAQQDKSGLPNDRFSAERPEGSISTLTIQRTEQRDSAMYRCASSPLAGVTEAFFGQGTRLTVV.

This sequence joins TRBV7-6 and TRBJ1-4; D not certain. Trimming left V 4 bases short and J 4 bases short, with 7 bases between. Per the germline V gene, CDR1 is SGHVS and CDR2 is FNYEAQ. The CDR3 sequence is 13 residues long. The CDR3 here is CASSSNFNEKLFF. The DNA for the CDR3 is TGTGCCAGCAGCTCAAACTTTAATGAAAAACTGTTTTTT.

The chain joins TRBV2 to TRBJ1-1; 10 nucleotides align to TRBD1. CDR3 length: 14 amino acids. V lost 6 bases and J lost 4; bases outside the gene matches: 5. CDR1 and CDR2 from the germline V gene are SNHLY and FYNNEI. Here the CDR3 reads CASSRDRGFTEAFF. DNA for the CDR3: TGTGCCAGCAGCAGGGACAGGGGCTTCACTGAAGCTTTCTTT.